What follows are 10 T cell receptor beta chains derived from one specimen sequenced in a study of persistence of HIV-infected CD4 T cells. Their target antigens are unknown. Cells were stimulated nonspecifically with anti-CD3/anti-CD28 magnetic beads. CD4+ T cells upregulating both CD40 ligand and CD69 were sorted as responding cells. Sequencing used immunoSEQ version 4 in survey mode. The table came from immunoSEQ multiplex PCR; TCRdb's copy has only in-frame clones and leaves some out. Altogether some 41,000 clones are present, about nine tenths being singletons, with the ten largest covering about 1.3%. The sequencing used CD4+ T cells sorted from PBMCs after 18-hour stimulation, collected from a patient who received antiretroviral therapy. These TCRs come from an adult man with HIV who was CMV-seropositive.

This clone was recorded only once. This chain connects TRBV7-2 to TRBJ2-1, with D possibly matching TRBD2 (5 bases). Germline lookup yields CDR1 SGHTA and CDR2 FQGNSA. The CDR3 covers 15 residues. Trimming cost V 3 bases and J 0 bases, with 9 bases left between them. The CDR3, as DNA: TGTGCCAGCAGCTTTAGCGCCAGCTCCTACAATGAGCAGTTCTTC. This encodes CASSFSASSYNEQFF.

This rearrangement joins TRBV19 to TRBJ2-1; D uncertain. Germline assignment: CDR1 LNHDA and CDR2 SQIVND (reference sequence). V was trimmed by 3 bases and J by 4 bases, leaving 10 bases between them. This CDR3 is built from 14 residues. The CDR3 protein is CASSILRQYNEQFF. CDR3 coding DNA: TGTGCCAGTAGTATTCTGAGGCAGTACAATGAGCAGTTCTTC.

The chain couples TRBV12-5 to TRBJ1-1; 8 bases align to TRBD1. Germline V gives CDR1 LGHNT, CDR2 FRNRAP. The CDR3 totals 15 residues. Unmatched junction bases numbered 4, after V lost 0 bases and J lost 4 bases. The DNA for the CDR3 is TGTGCTAGTGGTTTGGTACAAGACAGGGGCACTGAAGCTTTCTTT. The encoded protein is CASGLVQDRGTEAFF. Supplemented by reference TRBV12-5 and TRBJ1-1, the full variable domain reads DARVTQTPRHKVTEMGQEVTMRCQPILGHNTVFWYRQTMMQGLELLAYFRNRAPLDDSGMPKDRFSAEMPDATLATLKIQPSEPRDSAVYFCASGLVQDRGTEAFFGQGTRLTVV.

The chain recombines TRBV3-1 (or the pseudogene TRBV3-2) with TRBJ1-1, with D unresolved. From germline, CDR1 is LGHDT and CDR2 YNNKEL (reference sequence). Deletions cut 4 bases from V and 7 bases from J, with 25 bases between. The length of the CDR3 is 17 residues. CDR3 nucleotides: TGTGCCAGCAGCCTACAAGCGGCAGGTGGCAAGCGGGGTGAAGCTTTCTTT. Translated, it gives CASSLQAAGGKRGEAFF.

The CDR3 protein is CASRTGGLSYEQYF. The CDR3 DNA follows: TGTGCCAGCAGGACAGGGGGTTTGTCCTACGAGCAGTACTTC. The chain links TRBV6-5 to TRBJ2-7; 9 bases are a match to TRBD1. Germline CDR1 MNHEY, CDR2 SVGAGI. J gave up 1 base and V 6 bases, and 4 bases lay outside the gene matches. The CDR3 is 14 residues long.

The gene calls are TRBV20-1 and TRBJ2-2; D uncertain. The ends were cut back, 4 bases at V and 5 bases at J, with 5 bases in the middle. The CDR3 has 11 amino acids. The germline gives CDR1 DFQATT, CDR2 SNEGSKA (reference sequence). For the CDR3, the DNA is TGCAGTGCTAAACGGACCGGGGAGCTGTTTTTT. It is translated as CSAKRTGELFF.

The rearrangement joins TRBV5-8 to TRBJ1-2; no reliable D call. CDR3 size: 13 residues. CDR1 is SGHTS and CDR2 is YDEGEE in the germline V gene. V lost 0 bases, J lost 5 bases, and 8 bases lay in between. CDR3 loop: CASSLVQMYGYTF. CDR3 DNA: TGTGCCAGCAGCTTGGTACAGATGTATGGCTACACCTTC.

The chain employs TRBV5-1 and TRBJ1-3, with no clear D. This CDR3 spans 15 amino acids. CDR1 and CDR2 (germline): SGHRS, YFSETQ. V was shortened by 0 bases and J by 0 bases, with 7 bases between the two germline ends. The CDR3 coding sequence is TGCGCCAGCAGCTTGGCGGGTTACTCTGGAAACACCATATATTTT. It codes for CASSLAGYSGNTIYF.

This clone was seen a handful of times. The chain couples TRBV7-2 to TRBJ1-2, with D uncertain. The CDR3 contains 15 residues. Trimming pared 1 base from V and 3 bases from J, leaving 12 bases between. CDR1 and CDR2 (germline): SGHTA, FQGNSA. The CDR3, as DNA: TGTGCCAGCAGCTTAGACGGGTCAGCAGACTATGGCTACACCTTC. Its translation: CASSLDGSADYGYTF.

V gene TRBV27 combines with J gene TRBJ1-1, with 8 bases identical to TRBD1. Looked up from germline, CDR1 is MNHEY and CDR2 is SMNVEV (reference sequence). CDR3 size: 13 residues. The V and J ends lost 9 bases and 5 bases, in that order; junction bases with no gene match: 8. CDR3 sequence: CASAQGGRTEAFF. Here the CDR3 DNA reads TGTGCCAGTGCACAGGGGGGTAGGACTGAAGCTTTCTTT.